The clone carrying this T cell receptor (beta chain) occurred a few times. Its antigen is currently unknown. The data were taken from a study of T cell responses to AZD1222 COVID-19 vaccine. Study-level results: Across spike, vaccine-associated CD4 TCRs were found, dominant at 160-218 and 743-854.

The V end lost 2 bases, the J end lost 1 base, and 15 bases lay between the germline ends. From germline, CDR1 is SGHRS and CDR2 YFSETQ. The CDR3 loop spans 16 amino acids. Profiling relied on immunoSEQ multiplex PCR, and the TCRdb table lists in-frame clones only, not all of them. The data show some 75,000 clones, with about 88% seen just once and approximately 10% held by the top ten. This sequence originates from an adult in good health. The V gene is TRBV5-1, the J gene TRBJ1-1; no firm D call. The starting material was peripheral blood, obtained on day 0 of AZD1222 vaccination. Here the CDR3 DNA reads TGCGCCAGCAGCTTTGGGTCTTTGGTCGAGAACACTGAAGCTTTCTTT. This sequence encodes CASSFGSLVENTEAFF.